Below, 30 T cell receptor beta chains from the same sample are listed, as sequenced in a study of blood T cell repertoires in COVID-19. The method was immunoSEQ multiplex PCR; TCRdb's version includes in-frame clones alone and lacks a portion of them. This sample has over 55,000 clones; roughly 85% occur once, and the top ten carry about two fifths. The sequenced sample consisted of peripheral blood. Receptor source: a human donor in a cohort sampled during active COVID-19.

J is TRBJ2-3 and V is TRBV4-2; 8 bases align to TRBD2. Germline CDR1 reads LGHNA; CDR2 reads YNFKEQ. V shed 4 bases, J shed 3 bases, and the junction held 6 bases outside the gene matches. CDR3 length: 15 residues. CDR3 bases: TGTGCCAGCAGCCCTGGGGGACTAGTAACAGATACGCAGTATTTT. This encodes CASSPGGLVTDTQYF.

The chain recombines TRBV7-2 with TRBJ2-7, with unresolved D. This CDR3 comprises 13 residues. Between the trimmed V and J ends, which lost 2 bases and 2 bases, there was a span of 7 bases. Germline CDR1 is SGHTA and CDR2 is FQGNSA. CDR3 in DNA: TGTGCCAGCAGCTTAAACCCAGCCTACGAGCAGTACTTC. This encodes CASSLNPAYEQYF.

V is TRBV6-2 or TRBV6-3 and J is TRBJ1-6, with TRBD1 matching 8 bases. Per the germline V gene, CDR1 is MNHEY and CDR2 is SVGEGT. The ends lost 5 bases at V and 8 bases at J; junction bases unmatched: 8. CDR3 length: 15 residues. This chain's CDR3 is CASSARDRRDSPLHF. The CDR3 DNA is TGTGCCAGCAGTGCTCGGGACAGGAGGGATTCACCCCTCCACTTT.

This chain uses TRBV7-3 with TRBJ2-2; 12 bases fit TRBD1. CDR1 and CDR2 from the germline V gene are SGHTA and FQGTGA. Trimming at V came to 5 bases and at J to 5 bases, leaving 6 bases not matched to a gene. This CDR3 comprises 16 residues. CDR3 in amino acids: CASSLGTGGITGELFF. CDR3 bases: TGTGCCAGCAGCCTGGGGACAGGGGGCATAACCGGGGAGCTGTTTTTT.

The J gene is TRBJ2-5, the V gene TRBV7-9; 8 bases align to TRBD2. In germline, CDR1 is SEHNR, CDR2 FQNEAQ (reference sequence). The CDR3 length is 15 residues. J was trimmed by 1 base and V by 7 bases; bases with no gene match: 8. CDR3 coding DNA: TGTGCCAGCACTCCTCCGGGGGGGGGCCAAGAGACCCAGTACTTC. This translates into CASTPPGGGQETQYF. Full variable domain (missing parts from reference TRBV7-9 and TRBJ2-5): DTGVSQNPRHKITKRGQNVTFRCDPISEHNRLYWYRQTLGQGPEFLTYFQNEAQLEKSRLLSDRFSAERPKGSFSTLEIQRTEQGDSAMYLCASTPPGGGQETQYFGPGTRLLVL.

The chain joins TRBV28 to TRBJ1-1; a weak D match, TRBD1 (6 bases). Germline assignment: CDR1 MDHEN and CDR2 SYDVKM. The CDR3 length is 15 residues. The V and J ends lost 5 bases and 0 bases respectively, with 13 bases between them. The CDR3 DNA follows: TGTGCCAGCAGTCCGTCCCGACAGGTGAACACTGAAGCTTTCTTT. It is translated as CASSPSRQVNTEAFF.

This chain links TRBV15 with TRBJ2-7; no firm D call. This CDR3 has 14 amino acids. Germline CDR1 reads LNHNV; CDR2 reads YYDKDF (reference sequence). V was pared by 0 bases and J by 4 bases, with 10 bases between. This CDR3 reads CATSRDGQSYEQYF. CDR3 bases: TGTGCCACCAGCAGAGATGGGCAGAGTTACGAGCAGTACTTC.

The rearrangement uses TRBV11-3 and TRBJ1-1; D ambiguous. The CDR3 totals 13 residues. Germline V lookup: CDR1 SGHNT, CDR2 YENEEA. V was cut by 1 base and J by 2 bases, with 5 bases left in between. The CDR3 here is CASSLGGNTEAFF. The CDR3 bases are TGTGCCAGCAGCTTAGGAGGAAACACTGAAGCTTTCTTT.

V usage is TRBV10-2 and J usage is TRBJ1-2; D is uncertain. Trimming pared 3 bases from V and 8 bases from J, leaving 7 bases between. The CDR3 covers 11 residues. Germline CDR1 is WSHSY and CDR2 is SAAADI. In DNA, the CDR3 is TGCGCCAGCAGTGACCCTACGGGCTACACCTTC. It yields the protein CASSDPTGYTF.

The V gene is TRBV5-4, the J gene TRBJ2-3; 7 bases align to TRBD1. V lost 3 bases to trimming and J lost 1 base; unmatched junction nucleotides: 5. CDR3 length equals 15 residues. Germline lookup yields CDR1 SGHNT and CDR2 YYREEE (reference sequence). The CDR3 protein is CASSSRQGRTDTQYF. CDR3 coding DNA: TGTGCCAGCAGCTCCCGACAGGGACGCACAGATACGCAGTATTTT.

This chain connects TRBV3-1 (or the pseudogene TRBV3-2) to TRBJ2-1; no reliable D call. Trimming left V 4 bases short and J 4 bases short, with 8 bases between. The CDR3 runs 13 residues. CDR1 and CDR2 (germline): LGHDT, YNNKEL (reference sequence). The CDR3 DNA reads as TGTGCCAGCAGCCCCTTGTCGTACAATGAGCAGTTCTTC. It specifies CASSPLSYNEQFF.

The chain is built from TRBV28 and TRBJ1-6, with TRBD1 identical over 10 bases. Looked up from germline, CDR1 is MDHEN and CDR2 is SYDVKM. CDR3 length: 15 amino acids. The J segment lost 8 bases and the V segment lost 6 bases, leaving 7 bases of the junction unmatched. The CDR3, as DNA: TGTGCCAGCAGCCCCACCGGGACAGGGGATTCACCCCTCCACTTT. Encoded protein: CASSPTGTGDSPLHF.

The V gene is TRBV28, the J gene TRBJ2-1; TRBD2 might be the D (6 bases). Germline CDR1 and CDR2: MDHEN and SYDVKM. The V gene lost 5 bases and the J gene lost 2 bases, with 13 bases spanning the gap. The CDR3 consists of 15 residues. CDR3 loop: CASSRGGDPYNEQFF. CDR3 DNA: TGTGCCAGCAGTAGGGGCGGGGATCCCTACAATGAGCAGTTCTTC.

This clone showed up just a few times. The rearrangement joins TRBV5-6 to TRBJ2-2; no firm D call. Germline V gives CDR1 SGHDT, CDR2 YYEEEE. The CDR3 is 16 residues long. V lost 2 bases and J 6 bases, leaving 17 bases between the germline ends. CDR3 in amino acids: CASSFISPRTAGELFF. In nucleotides, the CDR3 is TGTGCCAGCAGCTTTATTAGTCCCCGAACCGCCGGGGAGCTGTTTTTT.

The chain combines TRBV7-2 with TRBJ1-3, with D possibly being TRBD1 (5 bases). CDR3 length: 15 amino acids. V lost 5 bases, J lost 2 bases, and 13 bases lay in between. From germline, CDR1 is SGHTA and CDR2 FQGNSA. The CDR3 sequence is CASSPRVRAGNTIYF. DNA for the CDR3: TGTGCCAGCAGCCCCAGGGTCAGAGCTGGAAACACCATATATTTT.

The genes are TRBV28 and TRBJ2-1; tentative D call: TRBD2 (6 bases). The CDR3 consists of 12 residues. CDR1 and CDR2 (germline): MDHEN, SYDVKM. Trimming left V 2 bases short and J 16 bases short, with 15 bases between. The CDR3 sequence is CASSLLTAGSFF. In DNA form, the CDR3 reads TGTGCCAGCAGTTTACTGACTGCGGGGTCATTCTTC.

The table lists this clone with a count of one. J is TRBJ2-7 and V is TRBV5-4; 7 nucleotides match TRBD2. Per germline, CDR1 SGHNT and CDR2 YYREEE (reference sequence). V lost 5 bases to trimming and J lost 3 bases; unmatched junction nucleotides: 11. CDR3 size: 15 residues. CDR3 nucleotide sequence: TGTGCCAGCAGACTCACAGTCGGGGAGGGCTACGAGCAGTACTTC. Protein sequence: CASRLTVGEGYEQYF.

The chain employs TRBV6-1 and TRBJ2-4, with unresolved D. Germline loops: CDR1 MNHNS, CDR2 SASEGT. The CDR3 consists of 15 residues. Trimming left V 3 bases short and J 0 bases short, with 9 bases between. The CDR3 DNA follows: TGTGCCAGCAGTGAGTTTACATTAGCCAAAAACATTCAGTACTTC. It codes for CASSEFTLAKNIQYF.

The rearrangement uses TRBV7-2 and TRBJ1-1; unclear D gene. The CDR3 extends over 15 amino acids. CDR1 is SGHTA, CDR2 FQGNSA, per germline. V shed 2 bases and J shed 0 bases, with 10 bases lying between them. Here the CDR3 DNA reads TGTGCCAGCAGCTTAACGACACTAGTGAACACTGAAGCTTTCTTT. Its translation is CASSLTTLVNTEAFF. The full variable domain, completed using reference TRBV7-2 and TRBJ1-1, is GAGVSQSPSNKVTEKGKDVELRCDPISGHTALYWYRQSLGQGLEFLIYFQGNSAPDKSGLPSDRFSAERTGGSVSTLTIQRTQQEDSAVYLCASSLTTLVNTEAFFGQGTRLTVV.

The chain uses TRBV28 and TRBJ1-2, with 7 positions matching TRBD1. The CDR3 is made up of 13 amino acids. CDR1 MDHEN and CDR2 SYDVKM come from the germline V gene. J lost 8 bases, V lost 6 bases, and 9 bases had no gene match. CDR3 sequence (DNA): TGTGCCAGCAGCCAGCCGACAGGGAGCGGCTACACCTTC. It specifies CASSQPTGSGYTF.

The chain couples TRBV4-2 to TRBJ2-7; 8 nucleotides line up with TRBD1. Germline V CDR1 and CDR2: LGHNA, YNFKEQ. This CDR3 spans 16 amino acids. Trimming removed 0 bases from V and 6 bases from J; junction bases left unmatched: 10. CDR3 sequence reads: CASSQEPHMTGVEQYF. The CDR3 DNA is TGTGCCAGCAGCCAAGAACCCCACATGACAGGGGTCGAGCAGTACTTC.

This chain uses TRBV11-3 with TRBJ2-7, with D possibly being TRBD1 (7 bases). Trimming left V 2 bases short and J 2 bases short, with 22 bases between. This CDR3 spans 18 amino acids. Germline V gene lookup returns CDR1 SGHNT and CDR2 YENEEA. The CDR3: CASSLRGPGSGRAYEQYF. The DNA of the CDR3 is TGTGCCAGCAGCTTAAGGGGGCCGGGGAGCGGGCGGGCCTACGAGCAGTACTTC.

The chain has TRBV28 and TRBJ1-4, with unresolved D. Germline V lookup: CDR1 MDHEN, CDR2 SYDVKM. There are 15 residues in the CDR3. The germline V and J ends were trimmed by 3 bases and 7 bases, with 15 bases remaining between them. CDR3 sequence reads: CASSFTGVGGEKLFF. The CDR3, as DNA: TGTGCCAGCAGTTTTACTGGGGTTGGAGGTGAAAAACTGTTTTTT.

The V call is TRBV27, the J call TRBJ2-3; TRBD2 matches at 7 bases. V dropped 3 bases and J dropped 4; count of bases not matched to a gene: 1. This CDR3 is built from 13 residues. CDR1 and CDR2 from the germline V gene are MNHEY and SMNVEV (reference sequence). The CDR3 loop is CASSFAGADTQYF. As DNA, the CDR3 is TGTGCCAGCAGTTTCGCGGGGGCAGATACGCAGTATTTT.

Only a few counts were recorded for this clone. The chain's CDR3 is CSASKRGGLYEQYF. CDR3 coding DNA: TGCAGTGCTAGTAAGCGGGGGGGCCTCTACGAGCAGTACTTC. The V and J genes are TRBV20-1 and TRBJ2-7, with TRBD2 matching 10 bases. The CDR3 is 14 amino acids. In germline, CDR1 is DFQATT, CDR2 SNEGSKA (reference sequence). The ends lost 3 bases at V and 3 bases at J; junction bases unmatched: 5.

V and J are TRBV27 and TRBJ2-7, with D uncertain. V gave up 4 bases and J gave up 8 bases, with 15 bases separating them. Germline CDR1 and CDR2: MNHEY and SMNVEV (reference sequence). There are 13 residues in the CDR3. The DNA for the CDR3 is TGTGCCAGCAGTTCCGGTCTCTCTACGAAGCAGTACTTC. It is translated as CASSSGLSTKQYF.

This clone is a singleton in its sample. V is TRBV3-1 (or the pseudogene TRBV3-2) and J is TRBJ2-7; possibly TRBD1 for D (6 bases). The V end lost 6 bases, the J end lost 6 bases, and 12 bases lay between the germline ends. The germline V gene has CDR1 LGHDT and CDR2 YNNKEL (reference sequence). This CDR3 contains 12 residues. In DNA form, the CDR3 reads TGTGCCAGCAGACAGGGAATTGGCGAGCAGTACTTC. Protein sequence: CASRQGIGEQYF.

This chain joins TRBV21-1 and TRBJ1-1; the D call TRBD1 from the table was never checked on the DNA. TRBV21-1 is listed as a pseudogene. The CDR3 spans 14 residues. CDR3 protein: CASSISRVNTEAFF. The CDR3 nucleotides are TGTGCCAGCAGCATCTCCAGGGTGAACACTGAAGCTTTCTTT.

The chain couples TRBV6-1 to TRBJ1-1, with D possibly being TRBD1 (5 bases). The V end was cut by 2 bases, the J end by 3 bases, with 7 bases between. Germline loops: CDR1 MNHNS, CDR2 SASEGT. This CDR3 is built from 13 residues. Here the CDR3 reads CASSELGHTEAFF. The CDR3 DNA sequence: TGTGCCAGCAGTGAACTGGGGCACACTGAAGCTTTCTTT.

J is TRBJ1-3 and V is TRBV19; D not certain. The CDR3 length is 16 residues. Per germline, CDR1 LNHDA and CDR2 SQIVND (reference sequence). The germline V and J ends were trimmed by 5 bases and 4 bases, with 18 bases remaining between them. The CDR3 nucleotides read TGTGCCAGTAGTCCCAGAGGCGGCATCAAGGGAAACACCATATATTTT. Protein: CASSPRGGIKGNTIYF.